The entry below describes one T cell receptor (beta chain). The specificity of this receptor is unknown. One base away there is no much larger clone; base qualities are not given. The data were taken from a study of shared clonotypes between healthy human individuals (TCRdb year 2020). Notes on the research overall: The cohort comprised a couple of women and a few men aged 18 to 49 years. For each donor, CD4 naive and CD4 memory were each given three plates, CD8 naive was given two plates, and CD8 memory was given one plate. To estimate repertoire size and how much clonotype sharing occurs between individuals, the study deeply sequenced the blood TCR repertoires of 4 to 6 healthy adults. To increase sequencing depth and limit assay-specific biases, TCR repertoire library preparation and sequencing were carried out by different laboratories using diverse techniques. Per donor, leukapheresis produced somewhere between about 0.8 and 9 billion PBMCs. General findings and caveats noted by the study authors: Only blood was sampled, and tissue TCR repertoires likely differ from those in blood. Estimated clonotype richness was generally larger for naive than for memory subsets. Pairwise subsampling indicated that sequencing depth was expected to affect the degree of clonotype sharing among donors. Because the study included a small number of donors, the genetic and exposure-history diversity represented was limited. Clonotypes shared by all four sorted-subset donors showed higher generation probabilities than non-shared clonotypes. Even with the large sequencing depth, rarefaction of the sorted-subset datasets indicated that sequencing was incomplete. Sharing across a few donors was observed for about 5% of naive CD4, over 3% of naive CD8, over 2% of memory CD4, and about 0.4% of memory CD8 clonotypes.

Using the deep immunoSEQ assay, TCR CDR3 regions were amplified from genomic DNA by multiplex PCR. For each cell subset, the extracted genomic DNA was distributed evenly across all wells of several immunoSEQ 96-well plates, and each plate served as one replicate. For sorted subsets, roughly 200 ng of genomic DNA, equivalent to 25,000 to 30,000 T cell genomes, went into each replicate PCR. Purified libraries were measured with a Qubit 3.0 fluorometer, size-checked on a Bioanalyzer 2100, and measured again with the KAPA Library Quantification kit. Every immunoSEQ 96-well plate was sequenced on a dedicated single-read 150-cycle Illumina NextSeq 550 flow cell. In the authors' own workflow: Because only junctional sequences without quality scores were contained in the immunoSEQ output, filtering matching that applied to full-length reads could not be performed. To assign V/J genes and CDR3, sequences were annotated against IMGT germline references using PyIR, a Python wrapper for IgBLAST v1.9. Reads were removed for weak V/J assignments (E-value above 1e-6), missing CDR3, stop codons, out-of-frame junctions, or ambiguous translated residues. V3J clonotypes were defined as sequences sharing the same inferred V gene, J gene, and CDR3 amino acid sequence. To compute the percentage overlap between repertoires, the number of shared unique clonotypes was divided by the size of the smaller repertoire. Three approaches were used to assess repertoire richness: RTK rarefaction, the Chao1 estimator, and Recon v2.1 estimates of unobserved clonotypes. Generation probabilities for all TCRbeta clonotypes obtained by the gDNA method from four donors were computed using OLGA. The source is immuneACCESS, and TCRdb retained only in-frame sequences with V and J called. Part of the clones is not carried over; for the studies checked, unresolved V genes explain less than half of this, and the remainder is unexplained. D and trimming come from the DNA, and the V and J calls and clone size come from that table. This sample lists some 980,000 clones; about 80% were detected once. Jointly, the top ten make up approximately 1.5% of the sample.

Donors were healthy HIV-negative adults with no recently reported acute infections or vaccinations. All donors were Caucasian adults living in Nashville, Tennessee, USA. CD4+ T cells were enriched by magnetic negative selection; naive cells were then positively selected on CD45RA, and the negative fraction formed the memory subset. After blood collection by leukapheresis, PBMCs were isolated using Ficoll-Histopaque density gradient centrifugation and then cryopreserved in the vapor phase of liquid nitrogen. Analytical flow cytometry was used to check the purity and quantity of every magnetically sorted T cell population. Genomic DNA was isolated from each sorted fraction and quantified by UV absorbance on a Nanodrop 2000c. The CDR3 covers 17 residues, taking in both the cysteine and the phenylalanine. Only CDR3 DNA is held: 51 bases, read in frame from base 1. Via the germline V gene, CDR1 is SGHRS and CDR2 YFSETQ. V ends up 4 bases short and J 3 bases short, with an unmatched junction base count of 12.

The TCR was taken from a man aged 18 to 29 in good health. Recombination connected TRBV5-1 to TRBJ1-1; 10 bases in the middle match TRBD1. Specimen: memory CD4+ T cells sorted from blood. In the paper's terms, the cell subset or site label means: CD45RA-negative fraction. DNA sequence: TGCGCCAGCAGCCCCTACCGGACAGGGGGTGGGGACACTGAAGCTTTCTTT. This translates into CASSPYRTGGGDTEAFF.